A single T cell receptor (beta chain) is shown here with its context. The V end was cut by 1 base, the J end by 4 bases, with 10 bases between. CDR1 is SGHTA, CDR2 FQGNSA, per germline. The CDR3 is made up of 15 amino acids. Using immunoSEQ multiplex PCR, the repertoire was profiled, and TCRdb retains in-frame clones only, with some absent. This table holds about 250,000 clones, more than 75% found once. Two negative PCRs, clearance, or symptom resolution were required of recovered Cohort 3 donors. This entry belongs to a study of blood T cell repertoires in COVID-19. About the research overall: Italy, Spain and the United States were the sources of the convalescent and acute COVID-19 samples.

Sequenced material: PBMCs or T cells enriched from blood (not recorded which). This TCR was sampled from a woman aged 45-65 years who had recovered from COVID-19. The chain links TRBV7-2 to TRBJ1-4; perhaps TRBD1 as D (5 bases). CDR3 DNA: TGTGCCAGCAGCTTAGATGGGGGGTTTAATGAAAAACTGTTTTTT. Translated, it gives CASSLDGGFNEKLFF.